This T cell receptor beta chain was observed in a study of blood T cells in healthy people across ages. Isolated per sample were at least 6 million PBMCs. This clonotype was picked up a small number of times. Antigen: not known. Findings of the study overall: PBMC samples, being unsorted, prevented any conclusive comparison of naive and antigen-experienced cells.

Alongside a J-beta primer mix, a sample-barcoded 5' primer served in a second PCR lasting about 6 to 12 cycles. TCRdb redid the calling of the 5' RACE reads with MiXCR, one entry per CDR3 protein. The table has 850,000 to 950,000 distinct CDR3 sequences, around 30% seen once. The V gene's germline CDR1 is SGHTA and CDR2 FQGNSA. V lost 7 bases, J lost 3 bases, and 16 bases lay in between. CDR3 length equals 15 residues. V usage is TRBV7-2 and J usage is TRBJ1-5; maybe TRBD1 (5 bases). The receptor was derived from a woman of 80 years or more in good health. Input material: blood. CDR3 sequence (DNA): TGTGCCAGCACCCTCGGGGGTCCTACCAATCAGCCCCAGCATTTT. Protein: CASTLGGPTNQPQHF.